These 5 T cell receptor beta chains were sequenced from one sample in a study of Ad26.COV2.S vaccination and SARS-CoV-2 variants (dated by TCRdb to the early 2020s). Per the publication, the time point label means: individuals recovered from natural SARS-CoV-2 infection. Library preparation used the immunoSEQ multiplex PCR assay. Imported from immuneACCESS, the table was reduced by TCRdb to in-frame sequences with V and J called. These copies leave out some clones; in studies compared against another copy, an unresolved V gene accounts for under half, and the cause of the remainder is not known. The sample table lists about 350,000 clones, under 95% of them with a count of one. The ten top clones hold 3% to 4% of the sample. This material consisted of peripheral blood, taken after recovery from COVID-19. These receptors originate from a human donor who had recovered from COVID-19.

The J gene is TRBJ2-7, the V gene TRBV14; 8 bases fit TRBD1. Germline CDR1 reads SGHDN; CDR2 reads FVKESK. The CDR3 is 16 residues long. Unmatched junction bases numbered 9, after V lost 1 base and J lost 4 bases. Here the CDR3 reads CASSQVLTGAGYEQYF. In DNA form, the CDR3 reads TGTGCCAGCAGCCAAGTTCTGACAGGGGCTGGATACGAGCAGTACTTC.

This sequence joins TRBV2 and TRBJ2-1, with 9 positions matching TRBD2. Trimming removed 5 bases from V and 3 bases from J; junction bases left unmatched: 11. Per germline, CDR1 SNHLY and CDR2 FYNNEI. This CDR3 region has 17 residues. The CDR3 DNA reads as TGTGCCAGCAGTTACCTCAGCGGGGGGCCCGTCTACAATGAGCAGTTCTTC. Protein: CASSYLSGGPVYNEQFF.

V and J are TRBV7-2 and TRBJ2-5; 7 bases align to TRBD2. Unmatched junction bases numbered 9, after V lost 5 bases and J lost 6 bases. Germline CDR1 reads SGHTA; CDR2 reads FQGNSA. This CDR3 spans 14 amino acids. CDR3 sequence reads: CASSPGLEIKTQYF. The DNA of the CDR3 is TGTGCCAGCAGCCCTGGACTAGAAATAAAGACCCAGTACTTC.

The J gene is TRBJ2-5, the V gene TRBV5-1; no reliable D call. CDR1 and CDR2 (germline): SGHRS, YFSETQ. This CDR3 has 17 amino acids. With 4 bases removed from V and 0 bases from J, the gap between germline ends came to 19 bases. CDR3 protein: CASSRSPPGEYQETQYF. CDR3 in DNA: TGCGCCAGCAGCCGAAGTCCCCCCGGCGAGTACCAAGAGACCCAGTACTTC. Full variable domain (outside the CDR3, taken from reference TRBV5-1 and TRBJ2-5): KAGVTQTPRYLIKTRGQQVTLSCSPISGHRSVSWYQQTPGQGLQFLFEYFSETQRNKGNFPGRFSGRQFSNSRSEMNVSTLELGDSALYLCASSRSPPGEYQETQYFGPGTRLLVL.

This rearrangement joins TRBV13 to TRBJ2-7; 9 bases are a match to TRBD1. CDR3 length: 15 residues. Germline CDR1 PRHDT, CDR2 FYEKMQ (reference sequence). The trim removed 5 bases at V and 1 base at J, leaving 6 bases unmatched. The CDR3 protein is CASSEGTGLSYEQYF. CDR3 DNA sequence: TGTGCCAGCAGCGAGGGGACAGGGCTTTCCTACGAGCAGTACTTC.